This T cell receptor (beta chain) appears in the sequencing data of a study of CD8 T cells in ankylosing spondylitis. This clonotype showed up just a few times. Antigen specificity is unknown. Study observations and caveats: Clones linked to disease, bearing a CD8+ phenotype, were relatively rare in peripheral blood.

Researchers built TCR beta libraries using quantitative 5'-RACE with molecular barcodes. TCRdb re-called the 5' RACE reads with MiXCR, one entry per CDR3 protein. The sample contains some 250,000 distinct CDR3 sequences, roughly a quarter of which appear only once. The sequencing input was blood, either unsorted or a sorted T cell fraction (not recorded which). This clonotype was obtained from a male donor with ankylosing spondylitis or in good health (not recorded which).

DNA for the CDR3: TGTGCCAGCAGTTTTCAGGGGCAAAACTACGAGCAGTACTTC. Its protein product is CASSFQGQNYEQYF. The chain couples TRBV12-3 or TRBV12-4 to TRBJ2-7; D is perhaps TRBD1 (6 bases). The V and J ends lost 3 bases and 3 bases respectively, with 12 bases between them. The CDR3 covers 14 residues.